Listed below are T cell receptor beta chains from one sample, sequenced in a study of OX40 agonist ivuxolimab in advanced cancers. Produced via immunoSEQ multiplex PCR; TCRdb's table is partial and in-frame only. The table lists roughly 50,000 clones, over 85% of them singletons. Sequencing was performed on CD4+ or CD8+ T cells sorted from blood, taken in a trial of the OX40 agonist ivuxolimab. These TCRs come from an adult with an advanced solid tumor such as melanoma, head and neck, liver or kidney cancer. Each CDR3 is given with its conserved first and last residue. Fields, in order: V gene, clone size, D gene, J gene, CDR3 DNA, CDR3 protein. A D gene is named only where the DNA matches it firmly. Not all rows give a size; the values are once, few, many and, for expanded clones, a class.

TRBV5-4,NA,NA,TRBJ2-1,TGTGCCAGCAGCTATGGACACGAGCAGTTCTTC,CASSYGHEQFF
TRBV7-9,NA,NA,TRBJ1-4,TGTGCCAGCAGCGAAGGGGCAGGGGATAGTGAAAAACTGTTTTTT,CASSEGAGDSEKLFF
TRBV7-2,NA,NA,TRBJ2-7,TGTGCCAGCAGCTGGGAGGATGGACAGGCGAGCTCCTACGAGCAGTACTTC,CASSWEDGQASSYEQYF
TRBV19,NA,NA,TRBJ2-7,TGTGCCAGTAGTATAGAGATCTCCTACGAGCAGTACTTC,CASSIEISYEQYF
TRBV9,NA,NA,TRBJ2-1,TGTGCCAGCAGCCCAAGGGGGGCCAGCTCCTACAATGAGCAGTTCTTC,CASSPRGASSYNEQFF
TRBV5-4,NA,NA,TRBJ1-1,TGTGCCAGCAGCCAGACAGCGGACACTGAAGCTTTCTTT,CASSQTADTEAFF
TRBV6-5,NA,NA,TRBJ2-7,TGTGCCAGCAGTCCGACGGAAACCTTCTACGAGCAGTACTTC,CASSPTETFYEQYF
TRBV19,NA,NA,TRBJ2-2,TGTGCCAGTATTCAGGGGATCACCGGGGAGCTGTTTTTT,CASIQGITGELFF
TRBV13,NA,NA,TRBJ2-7,TGTGCCAGCCGGGTAGGGGAGTCGGGGATTTACGAGCAGTACTTC,CASRVGESGIYEQYF
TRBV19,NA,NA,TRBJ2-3,TGTGCCAGTAGTATCGGGGCGGCCACAGATACGCAGTATTTT,CASSIGAATDTQYF
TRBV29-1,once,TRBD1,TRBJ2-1,TGCAGCGTTACAGGGGTTTCATACAATGAGCAGTTCTTC,CSVTGVSYNEQFF
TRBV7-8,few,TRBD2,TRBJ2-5,TGTGCCAGCAGCTTATACAGCGGGACTAAATCGGTCGAGACCCAGTACTTC,CASSLYSGTKSVETQYF
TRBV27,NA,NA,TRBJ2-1,TGTGCCAGCAGTTCCCTTCCGGGAGCACACAATGAGCAGTTCTTC,CASSSLPGAHNEQFF